The rows below give T cell receptor beta chains drawn from one sample of a study of healthy donors' naive CD4 and CD8 T cells. TCRdb ran MiXCR on the reads and lists one entry per CDR3 protein. The sample contains approximately 180,000 distinct CDR3 sequences, around 80% of which appear only once. Material: naive CD4+ and CD8+ T cells sorted from blood, pooled from several donors. These receptors were taken from a pool of human donors in good health; the sample pools cells from several healthy donors. Both conserved end residues are trimmed from each CDR3. The order of the fields is V gene, CDR3 protein.

>TRBV30
AWTHWSGKRYEQY
>TRBV5-1
ASSLNSVLNTEAF
>TRBV5-1
ASSYGVDNSPLH
>TRBV4-2
ASSQKEGQYEQY
>TRBV6-5
ASSRTTGLAVHEQF
>TRBV10-3
AISDQRGIPMNTEAF
>TRBV12-3/TRBV12-4
ASSFLAGGYNEQF
>TRBV10-3
AISDSGRWRTEAF
>TRBV10-3
AIRGQHGNTIY
>TRBV15
ATSRAPEGAYEQY
>TRBV29-1
SAVGPAKETQY
>TRBV29-1
SVEPGSGGTDTQY
>TRBV10-3
AINERDDYNEQF
>TRBV29-1
SSLAGNQETQY
>TRBV29-1
SGGGLAGVIDTQY
>TRBV19
ASSITGAGELF
>TRBV6-2/TRBV6-3
ASSYWEGNTYEQY
>TRBV6-2/TRBV6-3
ASTVGPHYGYT
>TRBV6-1
ASSEGAGVDKNIQY
>TRBV6-2/TRBV6-3
ASNFIERAGGRTEAF
>TRBV6-6
ASSYWASGGTSTDTQY
>TRBV29-1
SVLRPQETQY
>TRBV19
ASSIVGQGSQPQH
>TRBV29-1
SVEEDGLYGYT
>TRBV27
ASSRTPRLETEELF
>TRBV6-5
ASSYRGLAGEADTQY
>TRBV13
ASSSGLVGYSPLH
>TRBV29-1
SVSTEANTGELF
>TRBV29-1
SVGYDSYYGYT
>TRBV29-1
SVGEGPYNEQF
>TRBV27
ASSLGPSGRAGEQF
>TRBV29-1
SVTGQGHNEKLF
>TRBV6-5
ASSAYREAEAF
>TRBV29-1
SVRTGLGWEQY
>TRBV29-1
SVVTENYNEQF
>TRBV2
ASSDLTRGEQF
>TRBV27
ASSLRLAGATSDTQY
>TRBV29-1
SVSSLETQY
>TRBV20-1
SAVPLVTHSYEQY
>TRBV20-1
SAPRGGRTGELF
>TRBV29-1
SVEGRATDTQY
>TRBV29-1
SLQGTETQY